The next 2 T cell receptor beta chains were all read from a single sample in a study of T-cell reconstitution after alpha-beta-depleted transplantation in children. Molecular barcoding with unique molecular identifiers was used for the TCRbeta library. MiXCR was run by TCRdb on the PCR reads, yielding one entry per CDR3 protein. Among 250,000 to 300,000 distinct CDR3 sequences listed, 10% were seen once. Sequences were derived from PBMCs, sampled before TCRalphabeta/CD19-depleted stem cell transplant. Source of these receptors: a boy under two years old with acute myeloid leukemia, due to receive a stem cell transplant.

This clonotype was seen repeatedly, ten times or more. This chain joins TRBV10-3 and TRBJ2-6; D unclear. The CDR3 has 15 residues. Germline V gives CDR1 ENHRY, CDR2 SYGVKD. Between the trimmed V and J ends, which lost 2 bases and 2 bases, there was a span of 7 bases. Here the CDR3 DNA reads TGTGCCATCAGTGAGGTGACAACTGGGGCCAACGTCCTGACTTTC. Translation: CAISEVTTGANVLTF.

This clonotype occurred many times. The chain has TRBV28 and TRBJ2-7; TRBD1 matches 9 bases. Germline-derived CDR1 and CDR2 are MDHEN and SYDVKM. With V trimmed by 1 base and J by 6 bases, 7 bases remained unmatched. The CDR3 has 15 residues. In DNA form, the CDR3 reads TGTGCCAGCAGTTTATTAACAGGGGGCTCGGCCGAGCAGTACTTC. Amino acid sequence: CASSLLTGGSAEQYF.